The source of this T cell receptor (beta chain) is a study of blood T cell repertoires in COVID-19. Study in general: COVID-19 samples from acute and convalescent phases originated in the United States, Italy and Spain. From T cells, B-cell-depleted T cells, or PBMCs came the material, which was cDNA or gDNA.

Germline-derived CDR1 and CDR2 are LGHDT and YNNKEL (reference sequence). This CDR3 contains 14 residues. Trimming left V 3 bases short and J 1 base short, with 9 bases between. Original methodology: Using reference gene primer amplification, nucleated cell counts were estimated. Some clones are missing from TCRdb's copy, which holds only in-frame ones; the method was immunoSEQ multiplex PCR. From that table come the V and J calls and clone size; the DNA was used to work out D and trimming. This table has approximately 100,000 clones, roughly nine tenths appearing once. The receptor was derived from a woman over 75 in a cohort sampled during active COVID-19. This rearrangement joins TRBV3-1 (or the pseudogene TRBV3-2) to TRBJ1-1, with a tentative D call TRBD1 (5 bases). The sequencing sample was made of peripheral blood. The chain's CDR3 is CASSQRQGNTEAFF. The CDR3 region has the DNA TGTGCCAGCAGCCAGAGGCAGGGGAACACTGAAGCTTTCTTT.